This TCR beta chain was recovered during a study of STAT5B mutations in CD4+ large granular lymphocyte leukemia. Remarks on this clone: The antigen remains undetermined.

General observations from the study: Without HLA matching, higher CD4+ than CD8+ T-LGLL clonality could reflect small sample size.

Per the germline V gene, CDR1 is SNHLY and CDR2 is FYNNEI. With V trimmed by 6 bases and J by 2 bases, 3 bases remained unmatched. The CDR3 loop spans 15 amino acids. The assay was immunoSEQ multiplex PCR, and TCRdb's table has in-frame clones only and misses some. The table lists about 36,000 clones, under 85% of them singletons. Source material: CD4+ T cells from blood buffy coats. This chain uses TRBV2 with TRBJ2-5, with 13 bases lining up with TRBD2. The sequence was obtained from a human donor in good health. In DNA form, the CDR3 reads TGTGCCAGCAGCGGACTAGCGGGGGCTCAAGAGACCCAGTACTTC. It encodes CASSGLAGAQETQYF.